Below are 21 T cell receptor beta chains sequenced from a single sample in a study of beta chain features in type 1 diabetes. Overall study findings and caveats: Significant though moderate, a shortening of TCRB CDR3s appeared in all four CD4+ subsets of Type 1 diabetes patients.

No antigen has been assigned to these receptors. cDNA synthesis used the whole RNA isolate, giving expressed TCRB sequences. Using immunoSEQ multiplex PCR, the repertoire was profiled, and TCRdb retains in-frame clones only, with some absent. This repertoire shows approximately 250,000 clones, about 11% found once; its top ten account for around 0.017%. The sequencing sample was made of naive CD4+ T cells from blood. These receptors originate from a young man with type 1 diabetes.

The genes are TRBV5-4 and TRBJ2-3; 10 nucleotides align to TRBD2. The ends lost 0 bases at V and 4 bases at J; junction bases unmatched: 5. This CDR3 is 16 amino acids long. Germline CDR1 is SGHNT and CDR2 is YYREEE (reference sequence). CDR3 DNA sequence: TGTGCCAGCAGCTTGGTGGGAGCGGGGGGGCCAGATACGCAGTATTTT. Protein sequence: CASSLVGAGGPDTQYF.

The sample holds a few counts of this clone. This rearrangement joins TRBV27 to TRBJ2-5; 7 nucleotides line up with TRBD1. CDR3 length: 12 residues. The V gene end was trimmed by 8 bases and the J gene end by 5 bases; junction bases not matched to a gene: 5. Per germline, CDR1 MNHEY and CDR2 SMNVEV (reference sequence). In DNA form, the CDR3 reads TGTGCCAGCGGGGACAGCTGGGAGACCCAGTACTTC. Translating it yields CASGDSWETQYF.

The rearrangement uses TRBV10-3 and TRBJ2-7, with a tentative D call TRBD2 (7 bases). The CDR3 is made up of 15 amino acids. Trimming took 6 bases from V and 5 from J, leaving 20 bases between them. Germline lookup yields CDR1 ENHRY and CDR2 SYGVKD. DNA of the CDR3: TGTGCCATCAGAAGCCCCCAGGGAGGGGGGGACGAGCAGTACTTC. Amino acid sequence: CAIRSPQGGGDEQYF.

The chain recombines TRBV2 with TRBJ1-5; TRBD1 might be the D (5 bases). Trimming left V 4 bases short and J 8 bases short, with 9 bases between. The CDR3 length is 12 residues. Germline V CDR1 and CDR2: SNHLY, FYNNEI. This CDR3 reads CASSVGQEPQHF. CDR3 bases: TGTGCCAGCAGTGTTGGACAAGAGCCCCAGCATTTT.

The V and J genes are TRBV6-1 and TRBJ2-2; TRBD1 matches at 11 bases. The CDR3 runs to 17 residues. From germline, CDR1 is MNHNS and CDR2 SASEGT. The J segment lost 5 bases and the V segment lost 5 bases, leaving 10 bases of the junction unmatched. The CDR3 sequence is CASSKGQGAVGTGELFF. The CDR3 nucleotides are TGTGCCAGCAGTAAAGGACAGGGGGCTGTGGGGACCGGGGAGCTGTTTTTT.

The CDR3 reads CASSSPGQGAQPQHF. CDR3 bases: TGTGCCAGCAGCTCTCCGGGACAGGGGGCCCAGCCCCAGCATTTT. The chain is built from TRBV6-6 and TRBJ1-5, with 12 bases identical to TRBD1. J was trimmed by 7 bases and V by 6 bases; bases with no gene match: 7. Germline-derived CDR1 and CDR2 are MNHNY and SVGAGI (reference sequence). The CDR3 is made up of 15 amino acids.

The genes are TRBV7-2 and TRBJ2-5, with D maybe TRBD1 (7 bases). V was pared by 1 base and J by 5 bases, with 17 bases between. The CDR3 runs 16 residues. The germline CDR1 and CDR2 sequences are SGHTA and FQGNSA. The CDR3 loop is CASSLGGGGLSETQYF. CDR3 bases: TGTGCCAGCAGCTTAGGAGGAGGGGGCTTGAGTGAGACCCAGTACTTC.

The V gene is TRBV7-6, the J gene TRBJ1-4; no firm D call. CDR1 SGHVS and CDR2 FNYEAQ come from the germline V gene. V gave up 5 bases and J gave up 8 bases, with 18 bases separating them. The CDR3 consists of 15 residues. CDR3 region: CASSLRSAIGEKLFF. CDR3 sequence (DNA): TGTGCCAGCAGCCTTAGGTCGGCGATCGGGGAAAAACTGTTTTTT.

In this sample, this clone turned up a few times. This rearrangement joins TRBV19 to TRBJ2-7; D might be TRBD1 (6 bases). The CDR3 length is 13 residues. The germline V and J ends were trimmed by 10 bases and 5 bases, with 18 bases remaining between them. CDR1 is LNHDA, CDR2 SQIVND, per germline (reference sequence). The DNA for the CDR3 is TGTGCCACGCCCCTGGGGGCAGTCCACGAGCAGTACTTC. Residues: CATPLGAVHEQYF.

This clone was seen only a few times. The V call is TRBV21-1, the J call TRBJ2-1; the table assigns TRBD1, which was not confirmed against the DNA. TRBV21-1 is assigned pseudogene status. There are 16 residues in the CDR3. The CDR3 nucleotides read TGTGCCAGCAGCAAAGCGTGGGGGCAAGTAAGCTATGAGCAGTTCTTC. Translating gives CASSKAWGQVSYEQFF.

This clone was recorded a few times. V usage is TRBV6-5 and J usage is TRBJ1-3; D is unresolved. Trimming took 5 bases from V and 1 from J, leaving 9 bases between them. The germline gives CDR1 MNHEY, CDR2 SVGAGI. CDR3 size: 14 residues. The DNA of the CDR3 is TGTGCCAGCAGTCGCCTCGGGTCTGGAAACACCATATATTTT. It specifies CASSRLGSGNTIYF.

V is TRBV4-1 and J is TRBJ1-2; D is ambiguous. V lost 2 bases to trimming and J lost 1 base, with 11 bases between them. The germline CDR1 and CDR2 sequences are MGHRA and YSYEKL. There are 15 residues in the CDR3. DNA for the CDR3: TGCGCCAGCAGCCAATTAGCTTTGCATAACTATGGCTACACCTTC. Amino acids: CASSQLALHNYGYTF.

CDR3 amino acids: CASSSRQGAGELFF. The CDR3, as DNA: TGTGCCAGCAGTTCACGACAGGGAGCCGGGGAGCTGTTTTTT. The rearrangement links TRBV7-9 to TRBJ2-2; 7 bases fit TRBD1. Per germline, CDR1 SEHNR and CDR2 FQNEAQ (reference sequence). The ends lost 6 bases at V and 6 bases at J; junction bases unmatched: 7. This CDR3 contains 14 residues.

V usage is TRBV7-2 and J usage is TRBJ2-7, with a weak D call TRBD2 (5 bases). This CDR3 has 14 amino acids. Germline CDR1 reads SGHTA; CDR2 reads FQGNSA. The V gene lost 4 bases and the J gene lost 1 base, with 11 bases spanning the gap. For the CDR3, the DNA is TGTGCCAGCAGCTCTGCGGGCAGTTCCTACGAGCAGTACTTC. It specifies CASSSAGSSYEQYF.

CDR3 amino acids: CASSPHVRNNEQFF. The CDR3 bases are TGTGCCAGCAGTCCACATGTCAGGAACAATGAGCAGTTCTTC. The chain couples TRBV28 to TRBJ2-1; D not resolved. Germline CDR1 reads MDHEN; CDR2 reads SYDVKM. The CDR3 is 14 residues long. Trimming removed 5 bases at V and 5 bases at J, with 13 bases between.

The rearrangement uses TRBV29-1 and TRBJ2-3; 8 bases fit TRBD1. The ends lost 6 bases at V and 0 bases at J; junction bases unmatched: 5. From germline, CDR1 is SQVTM and CDR2 ANQGSEA. The CDR3 covers 14 residues. DNA for the CDR3: TGCAGCGTCCTCGGACAGGGTAGCACAGATACGCAGTATTTT. It yields the protein CSVLGQGSTDTQYF.

This clone was recorded a few times. V gene TRBV5-1 combines with J gene TRBJ2-7; tentative D call: TRBD1 (5 bases). Germline loops: CDR1 SGHRS, CDR2 YFSETQ. V gave up 3 bases and J gave up 6 bases, with 13 bases separating them. This CDR3 is built from 13 residues. In nucleotides, the CDR3 is TGCGCCAGCAGCTCCGGACAACGCTCCGAGCAGTACTTC. Residues: CASSSGQRSEQYF.

Only a few counts were recorded for this clone. The V gene is TRBV14, the J gene TRBJ2-5, with a tentative D call TRBD2 (5 bases). Germline loops: CDR1 SGHDN, CDR2 FVKESK. This CDR3 is built from 17 residues. V gave up 4 bases and J gave up 5 bases, with 23 bases separating them. The chain's CDR3 is CASSREEVGVRWETQYF. CDR3 bases: TGTGCCAGCAGCCGAGAGGAGGTGGGAGTAAGGTGGGAGACCCAGTACTTC.

There are a few counts of this clone. This chain joins TRBV5-4 and TRBJ2-7; 13 bases are shared with TRBD2. V dropped 1 base and J dropped 4; count of bases not matched to a gene: 5. Germline CDR1 SGHNT, CDR2 YYREEE (reference sequence). The CDR3 spans 16 residues. The DNA of the CDR3 is TGTGCCAGCAGCTTGACGCCGGGACTAGCGGGGTACGAGCAGTACTTC. Its protein is CASSLTPGLAGYEQYF.

CDR3 nucleotide sequence: TGTGCCAGCAGTGAGGGACAGAGTAATTCACCCCTCCACTTT. Translating gives CASSEGQSNSPLHF. V is TRBV28 and J is TRBJ1-6, with 7 bases that match TRBD1. Per germline, CDR1 MDHEN and CDR2 SYDVKM. The trim removed 5 bases at V and 6 bases at J, leaving 4 bases unmatched. There are 14 residues in the CDR3.

The rearrangement links TRBV11-2 to TRBJ2-2, with D possibly being TRBD2 (6 bases). Per the germline V gene, CDR1 is SGHAT and CDR2 is FQNNGV. CDR3 length: 14 amino acids. V lost 3 bases, J lost 8 bases, and 13 bases lay in between. The CDR3 sequence: CASSFGGPVGELFF. Here the CDR3 DNA reads TGTGCCAGCAGCTTTGGAGGGCCAGTTGGGGAGCTGTTTTTT. The full variable domain, rest sourced from reference TRBV11-2 and TRBJ2-2, is EAGVAQSPRYKIIEKRQSVAFWCNPISGHATLYWYQQILGQGPKLLIQFQNNGVVDDSQLPKDRFSAERLKGVDSTLKIQPAKLEDSAVYLCASSFGGPVGELFFGEGSRLTVL.